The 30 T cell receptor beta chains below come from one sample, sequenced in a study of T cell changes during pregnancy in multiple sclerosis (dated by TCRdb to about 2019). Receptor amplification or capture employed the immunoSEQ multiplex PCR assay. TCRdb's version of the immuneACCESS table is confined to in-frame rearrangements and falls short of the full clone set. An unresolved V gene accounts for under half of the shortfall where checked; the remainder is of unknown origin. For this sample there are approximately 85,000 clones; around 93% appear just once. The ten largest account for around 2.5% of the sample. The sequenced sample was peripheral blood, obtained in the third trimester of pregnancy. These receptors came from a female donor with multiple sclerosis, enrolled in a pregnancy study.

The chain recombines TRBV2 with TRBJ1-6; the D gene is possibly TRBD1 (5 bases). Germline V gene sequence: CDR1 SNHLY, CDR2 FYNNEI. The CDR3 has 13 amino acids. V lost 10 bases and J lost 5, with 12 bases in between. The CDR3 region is CAIFMTDNSPLHF. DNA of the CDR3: TGTGCCATATTTATGACAGATAATTCACCCCTCCACTTT.

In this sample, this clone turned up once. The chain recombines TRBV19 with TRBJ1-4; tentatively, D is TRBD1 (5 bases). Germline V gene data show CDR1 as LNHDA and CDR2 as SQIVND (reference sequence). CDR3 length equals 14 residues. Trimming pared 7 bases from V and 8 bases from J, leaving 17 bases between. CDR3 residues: CASNRGSRPEKLFF. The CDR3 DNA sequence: TGTGCCAGTAATAGGGGCAGCCGACCCGAAAAACTGTTTTTT. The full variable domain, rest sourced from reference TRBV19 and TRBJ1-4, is DGGITQSPKYLFRKEGQNVTLSCEQNLNHDAMYWYRQDPGQGLRLIYYSQIVNDFQKGDIAEGYSVSREKKESFPLTVTSAQKNPTAFYLCASNRGSRPEKLFFGSGTQLSVL.

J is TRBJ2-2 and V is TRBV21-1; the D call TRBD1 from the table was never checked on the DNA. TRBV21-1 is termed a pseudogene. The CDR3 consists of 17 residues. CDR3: CASSKQKRDTSDGELFF. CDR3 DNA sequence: TGTGCCAGCAGCAAACAAAAACGGGACACCTCAGACGGGGAGCTGTTTTTT.

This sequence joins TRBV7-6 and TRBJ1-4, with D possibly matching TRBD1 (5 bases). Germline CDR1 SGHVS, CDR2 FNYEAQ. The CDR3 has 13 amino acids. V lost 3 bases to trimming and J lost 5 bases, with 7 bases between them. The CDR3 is CASSLAGNEKLFF. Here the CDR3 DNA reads TGTGCCAGCAGCTTGGCAGGGAATGAAAAACTGTTTTTT. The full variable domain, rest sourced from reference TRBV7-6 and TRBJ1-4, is GAGVSQSPRYKVTKRGQDVALRCDPISGHVSLYWYRQALGQGPEFLTYFNYEAQQDKSGLPNDRFSAERPEGSISTLTIQRTEQRDSAMYRCASSLAGNEKLFFGSGTQLSVL.

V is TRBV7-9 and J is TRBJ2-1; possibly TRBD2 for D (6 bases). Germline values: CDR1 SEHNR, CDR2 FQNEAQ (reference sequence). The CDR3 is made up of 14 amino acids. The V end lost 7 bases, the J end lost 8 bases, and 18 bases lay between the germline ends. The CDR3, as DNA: TGTGCCAGCAACCCATTAATGGGGGAGGATGAGCAGTTCTTC. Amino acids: CASNPLMGEDEQFF.

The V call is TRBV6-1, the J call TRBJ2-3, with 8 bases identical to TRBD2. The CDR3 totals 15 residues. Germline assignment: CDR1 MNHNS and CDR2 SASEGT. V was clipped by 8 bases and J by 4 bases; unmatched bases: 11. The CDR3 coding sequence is TGTGCCAGCGGTGGTACGACTAGCGATGCAGATACGCAGTATTTT. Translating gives CASGGTTSDADTQYF.

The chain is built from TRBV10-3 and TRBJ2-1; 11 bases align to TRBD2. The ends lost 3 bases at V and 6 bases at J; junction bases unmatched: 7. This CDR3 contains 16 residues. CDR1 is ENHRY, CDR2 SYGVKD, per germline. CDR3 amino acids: CAISDRRGLAANEQFF. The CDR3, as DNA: TGTGCCATCAGTGATCGACGGGGACTAGCGGCCAATGAGCAGTTCTTC.

CDR3 bases: TGTGCCAGCAGTGCAGGGATGGGCCCCTACGAGCAGTACTTC. This encodes CASSAGMGPYEQYF. This chain links TRBV6-1 with TRBJ2-7; perhaps TRBD1 as D (5 bases). The CDR3 is 14 residues long. Trimming left V 4 bases short and J 2 bases short, with 12 bases between. Per the germline V gene, CDR1 is MNHNS and CDR2 is SASEGT.

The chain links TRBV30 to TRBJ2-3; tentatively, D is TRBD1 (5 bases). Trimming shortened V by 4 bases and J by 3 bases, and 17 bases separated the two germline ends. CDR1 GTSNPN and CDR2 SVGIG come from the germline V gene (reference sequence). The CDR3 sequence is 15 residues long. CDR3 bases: TGTGCCTGGATTTCTCCAGGGATTACGACAGATACGCAGTATTTT. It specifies CAWISPGITTDTQYF. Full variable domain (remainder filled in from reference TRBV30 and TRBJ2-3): SQTIHQWPATLVQPVGSPLSLECTVEGTSNPNLYWYRQAAGRGLQLLFYSVGIGQISSEVPQNLSASRPQDRQFILSSKKLLLSDSGFYLCAWISPGITTDTQYFGPGTRLTVL.

The CDR3 sequence: CASSLSGGDIQYF. In DNA form, the CDR3 reads TGCGCCAGCAGCTTGTCGGGGGGGGACATTCAGTACTTC. This chain connects TRBV5-1 to TRBJ2-4; 8 bases align to TRBD2. In germline, CDR1 is SGHRS, CDR2 YFSETQ. CDR3 length: 13 residues. The ends lost 1 base at V and 8 bases at J; junction bases unmatched: 2.

The CDR3 DNA sequence: TGTGCCAGCAGCGTAGACCTCCAGGAGACCCAGTACTTC. It encodes CASSVDLQETQYF. The J gene is TRBJ2-5, the V gene TRBV9; D ambiguous. This CDR3 is 13 amino acids long. Germline loops: CDR1 SGDLS, CDR2 YYNGEE. The V and J ends lost 0 bases and 5 bases respectively, with 8 bases between them.

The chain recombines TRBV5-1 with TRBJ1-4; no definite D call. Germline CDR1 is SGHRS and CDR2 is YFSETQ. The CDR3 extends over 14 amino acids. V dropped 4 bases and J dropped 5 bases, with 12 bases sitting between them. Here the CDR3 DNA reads TGCGCCAGCAGCCCCGGGGTTCAGAATGAAAAACTGTTTTTT. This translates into CASSPGVQNEKLFF.

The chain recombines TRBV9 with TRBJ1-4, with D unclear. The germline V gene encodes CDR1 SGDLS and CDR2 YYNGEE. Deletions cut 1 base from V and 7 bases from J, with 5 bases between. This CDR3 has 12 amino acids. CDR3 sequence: CASSVSGEKLFF. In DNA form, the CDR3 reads TGTGCCAGCAGCGTATCAGGTGAAAAACTGTTTTTT.

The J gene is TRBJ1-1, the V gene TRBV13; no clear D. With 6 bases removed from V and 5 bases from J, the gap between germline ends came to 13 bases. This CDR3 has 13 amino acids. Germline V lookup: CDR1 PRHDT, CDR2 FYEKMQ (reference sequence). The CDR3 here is CASRAGGRTEAFF. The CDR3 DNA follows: TGTGCCAGCAGGGCGGGAGGTAGGACTGAAGCTTTCTTT.

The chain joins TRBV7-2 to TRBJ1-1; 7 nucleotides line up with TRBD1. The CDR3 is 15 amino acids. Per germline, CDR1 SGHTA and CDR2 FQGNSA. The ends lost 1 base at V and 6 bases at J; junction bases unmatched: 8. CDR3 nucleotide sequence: TGTGCCAGCAGCTTAGGAGGGGGCAGGAGAGCTGAAGCTTTCTTT. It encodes CASSLGGGRRAEAFF.

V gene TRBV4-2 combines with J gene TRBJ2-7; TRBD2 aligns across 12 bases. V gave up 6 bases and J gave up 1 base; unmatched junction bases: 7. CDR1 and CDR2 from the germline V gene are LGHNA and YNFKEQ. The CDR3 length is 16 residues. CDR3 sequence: CASRATSGGRSYEQYF. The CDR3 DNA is TGTGCCAGCAGAGCGACTAGCGGGGGTCGATCCTACGAGCAGTACTTC.

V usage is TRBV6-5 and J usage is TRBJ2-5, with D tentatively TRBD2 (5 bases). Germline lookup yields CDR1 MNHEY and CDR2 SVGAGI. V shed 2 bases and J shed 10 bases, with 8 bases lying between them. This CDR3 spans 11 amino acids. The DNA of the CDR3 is TGTGCCAGCAGTTACGAGGGAGACCAGTACTTC. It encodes CASSYEGDQYF.

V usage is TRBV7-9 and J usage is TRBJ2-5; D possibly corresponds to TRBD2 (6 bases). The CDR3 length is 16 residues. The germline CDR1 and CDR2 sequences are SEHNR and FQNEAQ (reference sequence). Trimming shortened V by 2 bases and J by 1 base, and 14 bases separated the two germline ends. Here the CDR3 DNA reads TGTGCCAGCAGCTTATTGAGGTGGAGGGCCCAAGAGACCCAGTACTTC. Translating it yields CASSLLRWRAQETQYF.

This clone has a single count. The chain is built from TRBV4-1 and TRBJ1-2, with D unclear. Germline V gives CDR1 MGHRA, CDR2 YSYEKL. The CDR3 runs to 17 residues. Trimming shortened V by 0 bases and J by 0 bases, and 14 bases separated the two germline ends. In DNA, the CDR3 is TGCGCCAGCAGCCAAGAGGTGGGGAGAAGGACTAACTATGGCTACACCTTC. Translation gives CASSQEVGRRTNYGYTF.

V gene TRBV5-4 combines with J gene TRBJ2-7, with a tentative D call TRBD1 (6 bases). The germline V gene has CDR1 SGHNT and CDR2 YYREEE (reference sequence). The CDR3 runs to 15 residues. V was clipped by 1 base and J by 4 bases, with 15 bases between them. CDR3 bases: TGTGCCAGCAGCTTGATTCTCGAACAGGGTTACGAGCAGTACTTC. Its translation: CASSLILEQGYEQYF.

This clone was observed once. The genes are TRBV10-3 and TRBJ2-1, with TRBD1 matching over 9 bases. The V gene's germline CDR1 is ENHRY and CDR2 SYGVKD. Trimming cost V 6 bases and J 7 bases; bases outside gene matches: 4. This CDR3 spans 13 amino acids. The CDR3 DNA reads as TGTGCCATCAGCGGGACAGGGTGGAATGAGCAGTTCTTC. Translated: CAISGTGWNEQFF.

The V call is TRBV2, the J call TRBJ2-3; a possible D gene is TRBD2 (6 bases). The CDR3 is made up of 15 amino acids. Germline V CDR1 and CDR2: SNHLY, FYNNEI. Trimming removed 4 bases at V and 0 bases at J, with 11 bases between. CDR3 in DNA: TGTGCCAGCAGTGGCGGGACTTACAGCACAGATACGCAGTATTTT. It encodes CASSGGTYSTDTQYF.

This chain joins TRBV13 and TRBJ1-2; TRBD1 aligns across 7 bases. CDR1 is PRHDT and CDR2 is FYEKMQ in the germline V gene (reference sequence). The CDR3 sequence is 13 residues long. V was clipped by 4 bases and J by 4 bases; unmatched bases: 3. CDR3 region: CASSSRTGYGYTF. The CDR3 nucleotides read TGTGCCAGCAGCTCCCGGACAGGCTATGGCTACACCTTC. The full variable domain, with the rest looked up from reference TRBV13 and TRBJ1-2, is AAGVIQSPRHLIKEKRETATLKCYPIPRHDTVYWYQQGPGQDPQFLISFYEKMQSDKGSIPDRFSAQQFSDYHSELNMSSLELGDSALYFCASSSRTGYGYTFGSGTRLTVV.

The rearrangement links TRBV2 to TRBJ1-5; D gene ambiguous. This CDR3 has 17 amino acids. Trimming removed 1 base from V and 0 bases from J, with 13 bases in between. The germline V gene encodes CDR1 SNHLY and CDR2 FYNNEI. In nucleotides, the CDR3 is TGTGCCAGCAGTGAAGAGTACAGATCCTATAGCAATCAGCCCCAGCATTTT. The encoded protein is CASSEEYRSYSNQPQHF.

The CDR3 reads CASSFQGGRTDTQYF. CDR3 in DNA: TGTGCCAGCAGCTTCCAGGGGGGCCGCACAGATACGCAGTATTTT. The chain couples TRBV5-4 to TRBJ2-3, with D possibly TRBD1 on 7 matching bases. The V and J ends lost 2 bases and 1 base respectively, with 11 bases between them. The CDR3 covers 15 residues. Germline V gene data show CDR1 as SGHNT and CDR2 as YYREEE (reference sequence).

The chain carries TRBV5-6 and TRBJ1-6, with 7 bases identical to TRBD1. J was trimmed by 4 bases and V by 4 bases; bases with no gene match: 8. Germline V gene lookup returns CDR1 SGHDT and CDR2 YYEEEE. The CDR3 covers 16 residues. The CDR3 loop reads CASSHLTGVYNSPLHF. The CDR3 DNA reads TGTGCCAGCAGCCATCTTACAGGGGTGTATAATTCACCCCTCCACTTT.

CDR3 sequence (DNA): TGCGCCAGCAGCCAAGATCAGGGGACAGGTGGGGAGACCCAGTACTTC. This codes for CASSQDQGTGGETQYF. This rearrangement joins TRBV4-1 to TRBJ2-5, with 8 bases lining up with TRBD1. Germline CDR1 MGHRA, CDR2 YSYEKL. This CDR3 comprises 16 residues. J gave up 5 bases and V 0 bases, and 8 bases lay outside the gene matches.

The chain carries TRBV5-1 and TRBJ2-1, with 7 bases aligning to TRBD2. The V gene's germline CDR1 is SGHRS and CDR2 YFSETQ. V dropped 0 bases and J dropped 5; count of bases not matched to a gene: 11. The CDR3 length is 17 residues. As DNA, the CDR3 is TGCGCCAGCAGCTTGGCAGGTGGACTAGGAGGGGACAATGAGCAGTTCTTC. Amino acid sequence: CASSLAGGLGGDNEQFF.

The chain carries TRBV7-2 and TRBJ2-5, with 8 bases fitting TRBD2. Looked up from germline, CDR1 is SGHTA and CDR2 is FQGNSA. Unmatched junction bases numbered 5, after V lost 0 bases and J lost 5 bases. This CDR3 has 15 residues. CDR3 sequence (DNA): TGTGCCAGCAGCTTAGCGGGTAGCGGGGTCGAGACCCAGTACTTC. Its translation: CASSLAGSGVETQYF. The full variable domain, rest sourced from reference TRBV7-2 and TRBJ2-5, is GAGVSQSPSNKVTEKGKDVELRCDPISGHTALYWYRQSLGQGLEFLIYFQGNSAPDKSGLPSDRFSAERTGGSVSTLTIQRTQQEDSAVYLCASSLAGSGVETQYFGPGTRLLVL.

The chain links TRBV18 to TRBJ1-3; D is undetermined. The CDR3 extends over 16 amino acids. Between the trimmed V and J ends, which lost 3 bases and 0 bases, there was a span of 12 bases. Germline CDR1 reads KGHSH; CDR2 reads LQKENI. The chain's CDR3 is CASSPSRTGSGNTIYF. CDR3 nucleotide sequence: TGTGCCAGCTCACCGAGCCGAACGGGCTCTGGAAACACCATATATTTT.